The present entry profiles one T cell receptor beta chain with its context. This clonotype has a handful of counts. The antigen it recognizes is unknown. Base qualities are not recorded, but no much larger clone differs from it by a single base. The run used an Illumina HiSeq 1500. Clones were called with MiXCR by TCRdb after fastp trimmed the public reads at Q25, and only in-frame beta chains were retained. Records with the same CDR3 protein are collapsed into one entry carrying the most frequent genes and DNA. This sample gives some 350,000 distinct CDR3 sequences in total; roughly 18% of them show up just once. Together, the top ten hold approximately 10% of the sample. The data were obtained in a study of T cell repertoires in cytomegalovirus infection (dated by TCRdb to between 2018 and 2021). Describing the broader study: The HLA type of each donor mattered for the analysis, because public TCR beta signatures pointed to carriage of CMV infection along with the matching HLA type. General study outcomes and caveats: Carriers of CMV infection plus the relevant HLA type were discriminated by the cumulative frequency of public TCR beta family members in the study cohort and in an independent roughly 400-donor cohort. In the ex vivo response, HLA-C-restricted CMV-specific TCR beta clonotypes were dominant, and in two of eight donors the single most frequent clonotype came from this HLA-C-restricted group.

The germline V gene yields LGHNA for CDR1 and YNFKEQ for CDR2. V and J are truncated by 5 bases and 0 bases respectively, leaving an intervening sequence of 12 bases. The CDR3, cysteine through phenylalanine, is 15 amino acids long. Just CDR3 DNA is preserved here, 45 bases in frame from base 1. The sequenced sample consisted of PBMCs. This receptor was taken from a human donor in good health (CMV status not recorded). Some clones in this sample may be carry-over from other donors' samples. This sequence uses TRBV4-2 and TRBJ2-3, and TRBD1 may be the D gene, going by 5 matching bases. The nucleotide sequence reads TGTGCCAGCAGCACCCCGACAGCTAGCACAGATACGCAGTATTTT. This translates into CASSTPTASTDTQYF.